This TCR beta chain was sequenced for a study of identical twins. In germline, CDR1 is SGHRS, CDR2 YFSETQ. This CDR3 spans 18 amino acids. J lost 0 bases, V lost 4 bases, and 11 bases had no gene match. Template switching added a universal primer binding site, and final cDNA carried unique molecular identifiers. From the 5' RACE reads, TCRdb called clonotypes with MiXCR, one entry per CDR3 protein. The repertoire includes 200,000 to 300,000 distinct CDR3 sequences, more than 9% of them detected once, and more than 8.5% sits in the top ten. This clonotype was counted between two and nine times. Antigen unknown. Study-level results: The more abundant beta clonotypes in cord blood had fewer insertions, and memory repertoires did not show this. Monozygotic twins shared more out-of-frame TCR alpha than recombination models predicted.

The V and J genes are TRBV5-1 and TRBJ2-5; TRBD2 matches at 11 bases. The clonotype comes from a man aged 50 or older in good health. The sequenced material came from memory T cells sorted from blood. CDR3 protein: CASSLGASGRINQETQYF. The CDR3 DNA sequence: TGCGCCAGCAGCCTCGGAGCTAGCGGGAGGATTAACCAAGAGACCCAGTACTTC.